This note documents a single T cell receptor (beta chain) sequence. The antigen is unknown. This specimen comes from a study of cytomegalovirus exposure and HLA in healthy donors. Study in general: Most genotyped donors, approximately 77% of more than 300, had Caucasian-associated genetic ancestry.

Study conclusions and caveats: The number of N-insertions in an Asian-associated ancestry cluster was reportedly below the roughly 620-donor mean in a later analysis. For cytomegalovirus status, the classifier reportedly gave diagnoses with high specificity and sensitivity. As a later analysis showed, a missense DCLRE1C variant was linked to trimming of TCR beta V- and J-genes.

PCR amplification relied on 60 Vbeta primers (plus 13 Jbeta primers). Clones were sequenced by immunoSEQ multiplex PCR, and TCRdb holds only the in-frame ones, with some missing. The sample shows about 200,000 clones, 75% to 90% of them seen only once. This receptor was taken from a woman younger than 45 in good health and CMV-seronegative. Sequencing was carried out using PBMCs.

CDR3 in amino acids: CASSERDKKQFF. CDR3 bases: TGTGCCAGCAGTGAACGGGACAAAAAGCAGTTCTTC. The chain employs TRBV2 and TRBJ2-1, with D perhaps matching TRBD1 (6 bases). This CDR3 comprises 12 residues. CDR1 and CDR2 from the germline V gene are SNHLY and FYNNEI. The ends were cut back, 2 bases at V and 11 bases at J, with 10 bases in the middle.